This is a list of T cell receptor beta chains from one sample in a study of shared clonotypes between healthy human individuals. Profiled with immunoSEQ multiplex PCR; TCRdb holds only in-frame clones, not every one. The sample has under 2,000,000 clones; just under 95% are singletons. The sample taken for sequencing was naive CD8+ T cells sorted from blood. The source of these receptors is a man in his late teens or twenties in good health. Each CDR3 is given without its conserved first and last residue. The order of the fields is J gene, V gene, CDR3 protein.

TRBJ2-7	TRBV5-4	ASSTPGQSSYEQY
TRBJ2-7	TRBV6-6	ASSLVYPYEQY
TRBJ2-7	TRBV2	ASRAWRPDYEQY
TRBJ1-2	TRBV2	AKGGVDGYT
TRBJ2-7	TRBV30	AWSILAGAYEQY
TRBJ2-3	TRBV28	ASSGVQGPTDTQY
TRBJ2-1	TRBV10-2	ASRDTSYNEQF
TRBJ1-6	TRBV7-8	ASSLWAGDGFTSYNSPLH
TRBJ2-1	TRBV5-6	ASSLEAGEQF
TRBJ2-5	TRBV2	ASSGREWETQY
TRBJ1-5	TRBV5-1	ASSLDRRYSNQPQH
TRBJ2-4	TRBV9	ASSVDSGGPKNIQY
TRBJ2-7	TRBV4-3	ASSPGLERYEQY
TRBJ2-7	TRBV30	AWTGPVGTGGTGTYEQY
TRBJ1-2	TRBV4-1	ASSQDKGGVGYT
TRBJ2-7	TRBV6-5	ASSIGQSYEQY
TRBJ2-1	TRBV9	ASSVDLARYNEQF
TRBJ1-5	TRBV4-1	ASSQQTGGLSNQPQH
TRBJ2-3	TRBV27	ASSLSAWGKGTPDTQY
TRBJ2-7	TRBV29-1	SVGVGYEQY
TRBJ2-7	TRBV5-1	ASSLAGGIVYEQY
TRBJ2-7	TRBV7-8	ASSLARGGSGRADHPYEQY
TRBJ2-3	TRBV6-6	ASRSGDTQY
TRBJ1-5	TRBV6-6	ASSYAEGDQPQH
TRBJ2-2	TRBV15	ATSRVGTGELF
TRBJ1-1	TRBV25-1	ASSELSTGNTEAF